Presented here are 25 T cell receptor beta chains from one specimen sequenced in a study of T-cell reconstitution after alpha-beta-depleted transplantation in children. A library of TCRbeta sequences, prepared with unique molecular identifiers, was generated. TCRdb re-derived calls from the PCR reads in MiXCR, one entry per CDR3 protein. The table shows over 550,000 distinct CDR3 sequences, with roughly a tenth occurring only once. The starting material was PBMCs from the stem cell graft donor, obtained from the stem cell graft. The receptors were gathered from a human donor who donated a stem cell graft to a child with acute myeloid leukemia.

This clonotype was picked up many times. This chain joins TRBV12-3 or TRBV12-4 and TRBJ2-7, with 12 bases lining up with TRBD2. The CDR3 consists of 16 residues. V trimming: 5 bases; J trimming: 0 bases; junction bases outside the gene matches: 5. CDR3 nucleotides: TGTGCCAGCAGTGATAGGACTAGCGGGGACTCCTACGAGCAGTACTTC. Translated, it gives CASSDRTSGDSYEQYF.

V and J are TRBV28 and TRBJ2-7, with TRBD1 as a possible D gene (5 bases). This CDR3 contains 14 residues. The germline V gene has CDR1 MDHEN and CDR2 SYDVKM. Trimming removed 4 bases at V and 7 bases at J, with 17 bases between. CDR3 coding DNA: TGTGCCAGCAGTTCCGGCCAGGGTATAGTTGAGCAGTACTTC. The encoded protein is CASSSGQGIVEQYF. The whole variable domain, remainder taken from reference TRBV28 and TRBJ2-7, is DVKVTQSSRYLVKRTGEKVFLECVQDMDHENMFWYRQDPGLGLRLIYFSYDVKMKEKGDIPEGYSVSREKKERFSLILESASTNQTSMYLCASSSGQGIVEQYFGPGTRLTVT.

Ten or more counts support this clonotype. The genes are TRBV28 and TRBJ2-1, with D uncertain. V lost 2 bases and J lost 5, with 13 bases in between. Germline V gene lookup returns CDR1 MDHEN and CDR2 SYDVKM. The CDR3 loop spans 15 amino acids. The CDR3 here is CASSLAGSRHNEQFF. DNA for the CDR3: TGTGCCAGCAGTTTAGCCGGAAGCAGACACAATGAGCAGTTCTTC.

This clonotype was counted many times. This CDR3 is CASKTGQGFYEQYF. The CDR3 nucleotides are TGTGCCAGCAAAACCGGACAGGGGTTCTACGAGCAGTACTTC. The J gene is TRBJ2-7, the V gene TRBV6-5; 9 bases line up with TRBD1. The length of the CDR3 is 14 residues. J was trimmed by 3 bases and V by 7 bases; bases with no gene match: 7. Germline assignment: CDR1 MNHEY and CDR2 SVGAGI.

This rearrangement joins TRBV4-3 to TRBJ2-3; 9 bases match TRBD2. CDR1 LGHNA and CDR2 YSLEER come from the germline V gene. V was clipped by 0 bases and J by 2 bases; unmatched bases: 9. CDR3 length equals 18 residues. The CDR3 nucleotides are TGCGCCAGCAGCCAAGATCCGGGACTAGCTCCTCTCACAGATACGCAGTATTTT. It yields the protein CASSQDPGLAPLTDTQYF.

V usage is TRBV29-1 and J usage is TRBJ1-2, with D perhaps TRBD1 (5 bases). This CDR3 is built from 11 residues. Germline V gene data show CDR1 as SQVTM and CDR2 as ANQGSEA. V was pared by 8 bases and J by 8 bases, with 15 bases between. In nucleotides, the CDR3 is TGCAGCTTCGGACAAAACGGGGGCTACACCTTC. It specifies CSFGQNGGYTF.

Many counts were recorded for this clonotype. The rearrangement uses TRBV4-1 and TRBJ2-7; a weak D match, TRBD2 (6 bases). The ends were cut back, 0 bases at V and 0 bases at J, with 9 bases in the middle. This CDR3 is 15 amino acids long. Germline V gene data show CDR1 as MGHRA and CDR2 as YSYEKL. The CDR3 region has the DNA TGCGCCAGCAGCCAAGAGCCGACTAGCTCCTACGAGCAGTACTTC. Its protein is CASSQEPTSSYEQYF.

A word on this clonotype: The conserved final phenylalanine or tryptophan is absent from the CDR3, which likely points to a read error. The chain carries TRBV4-2 and TRBJ2-7, with 10 bases fitting TRBD1. The germline V gene has CDR1 LGHNA and CDR2 YNFKEQ. The CDR3 totals 19 residues. With V trimmed by 0 bases and J by 2 bases, 13 bases remained unmatched. CDR3 DNA sequence: TGTGCCAGCAGCCAAGATGGGAGACAGGGGGCCGGGGCAGCCTACGAGCAGTACTTA. Protein product: CASSQDGRQGAGAAYEQYL.

This clonotype was recorded at least ten times. The genes are TRBV27 and TRBJ1-4; D not resolved. The CDR3 runs to 15 residues. CDR1 and CDR2 from the germline V gene are MNHEY and SMNVEV (reference sequence). V lost 7 bases to trimming and J lost 4 bases, with 16 bases between them. The DNA of the CDR3 is TGTGCCAGCACCCGACGTTGGTCAAATAATGAAAAACTGTTTTTT. Translation gives CASTRRWSNNEKLFF.

This clonotype was observed a handful of times. Here the CDR3 DNA reads TGTGCCAGCAGTTTGGTTTTGGGGGGGGCAGGCGCTAGGCACGAGCAGTACTTC. Its translation is CASSLVLGGAGARHEQYF. The V gene is TRBV12-3 or TRBV12-4, the J gene TRBJ2-7; TRBD2 might be the D (7 bases). V was shortened by 3 bases and J by 5 bases, with 26 bases between the two germline ends. The CDR3 sequence is 18 residues long.

At least ten counts were recorded for this clonotype. The CDR3 nucleotides are TGCAGCGGGATTAGTGTCTACGAGCAGTACTTC. Translated, it gives CSGISVYEQYF. The chain has TRBV29-1 and TRBJ2-7; D ambiguous. There are 11 residues in the CDR3. The V and J ends lost 7 bases and 3 bases respectively, with 10 bases between them. Looked up from germline, CDR1 is SQVTM and CDR2 is ANQGSEA.

This clonotype was observed a few times. This chain links TRBV20-1 with TRBJ1-2, with TRBD1 as a possible D gene (5 bases). Germline V gene sequence: CDR1 DFQATT, CDR2 SNEGSKA (reference sequence). CDR3 length: 14 residues. Trimming left V 3 bases short and J 6 bases short, with 17 bases between. The CDR3, as DNA: TGCAGTGCTAGGGAAGGGGCTTGGCGGAATGGCTACACCTTC. The encoded protein is CSAREGAWRNGYTF.

CDR3: CASSPDRDLGETQYF. The CDR3 DNA reads TGTGCCAGCAGTCCCGACAGGGACTTAGGGGAGACCCAGTACTTC. This chain connects TRBV28 to TRBJ2-5; D possibly corresponds to TRBD1 (7 bases). The CDR3 consists of 15 residues. V was trimmed by 5 bases and J by 5 bases, leaving 18 bases between them. The germline gives CDR1 MDHEN, CDR2 SYDVKM. The full variable domain, with the rest looked up from reference TRBV28 and TRBJ2-5, is DVKVTQSSRYLVKRTGEKVFLECVQDMDHENMFWYRQDPGLGLRLIYFSYDVKMKEKGDIPEGYSVSREKKERFSLILESASTNQTSMYLCASSPDRDLGETQYFGPGTRLLVL.

The chain couples TRBV6-2 or TRBV6-3 to TRBJ2-7, with D perhaps assigned TRBD1 or TRBD2 (5 bases each). The CDR3 extends over 13 amino acids. CDR1 MNHEY and CDR2 SVGEGT come from the germline V gene. V lost 7 bases, J lost 6 bases, and 16 bases lay in between. The CDR3 DNA reads as TGTGCCAGCACCTTTTCCGGGGCCCGCGAGCAGTACTTC. Encoded protein: CASTFSGAREQYF.

This clonotype was found once. A junction boundary mismatches the germline segment, possibly from a read error. V gene TRBV20-1 combines with J gene TRBJ2-1; 13 bases line up with TRBD2. The CDR3 consists of 15 residues. Germline V lookup: CDR1 DFQATT, CDR2 SNEGSKA (reference sequence). This CDR3 reads CCASFTSGRGNEQFF. DNA for the CDR3: TGCTGTGCTAGCTTCACTAGCGGGAGGGGTAATGAGCAGTTCTTC.

This clonotype was observed a few times. V and J are TRBV20-1 and TRBJ2-1, with a tentative D call TRBD1 (7 bases). V was trimmed by 6 bases and J by 3 bases, leaving 15 bases between them. This CDR3 spans 14 amino acids. Germline V gene data show CDR1 as DFQATT and CDR2 as SNEGSKA (reference sequence). The DNA for the CDR3 is TGCAGTGCCCCCAGGGGGGAGCACTACAATGAGCAGTTCTTC. Amino acid sequence: CSAPRGEHYNEQFF.

The chain is built from TRBV4-3 and TRBJ2-3; 9 bases map to TRBD1. CDR1 and CDR2 from the germline V gene are LGHNA and YSLEER. This CDR3 region has 16 residues. After removal of 4 bases from V and 3 bases from J, the junction contained 8 bases not matched to a gene. DNA of the CDR3: TGCGCCAGCAGCCGCCTCTCGGGACAGGGAACAGATACGCAGTATTTT. The encoded protein is CASSRLSGQGTDTQYF.

This chain joins TRBV29-1 and TRBJ2-1, with D perhaps given as TRBD1 or TRBD2 (5 bases each). The V gene lost 4 bases and the J gene lost 5 bases, with 9 bases spanning the gap. This CDR3 has 12 amino acids. Germline CDR1 and CDR2: SQVTM and ANQGSEA. The CDR3 DNA follows: TGCAGCGTTGGGTGGGGGAACAATGAGCAGTTCTTC. This encodes CSVGWGNNEQFF.

V is TRBV12-3 or TRBV12-4 and J is TRBJ2-1; D is possibly TRBD1 (6 bases). Trimming pared 6 bases from V and 7 bases from J, leaving 10 bases between. This CDR3 is built from 12 residues. The CDR3 is CASRGGINEQFF. The CDR3 DNA sequence: TGTGCCAGCAGAGGGGGTATTAATGAGCAGTTCTTC.

This clonotype was seen at least ten times. This rearrangement joins TRBV12-3 or TRBV12-4 to TRBJ2-1, with TRBD2 identical over 11 bases. Trimming cost V 2 bases and J 5 bases; bases outside gene matches: 8. The length of the CDR3 is 17 residues. The CDR3 DNA reads as TGTGCCAGCAGTTTAAGGGTGACTAGCGGGAAAAACAATGAGCAGTTCTTC. This encodes CASSLRVTSGKNNEQFF.

This clonotype was observed at least ten times. This rearrangement joins TRBV7-9 to TRBJ2-7; 8 bases map to TRBD2. Losses at the gene ends were 0 bases for V and 3 bases for J; bases not matched to a gene: 4. The CDR3 consists of 15 residues. The germline gives CDR1 SEHNR, CDR2 FQNEAQ (reference sequence). The CDR3 nucleotides are TGTGCCAGCAGCTTAGCGACTAGCGTAAGCTACGAGCAGTACTTC. It is translated as CASSLATSVSYEQYF.

This clonotype has ten or more counts. V gene TRBV5-1 combines with J gene TRBJ2-2; D may be TRBD1 (6 bases). V lost 1 base, J lost 3 bases, and 10 bases lay in between. CDR1 and CDR2 from the germline V gene are SGHRS and YFSETQ. The CDR3 runs 15 residues. CDR3 region: CASSLTGYDTGELFF. CDR3 coding DNA: TGCGCCAGCAGCTTGACAGGGTACGACACCGGGGAGCTGTTTTTT.

CDR3 region: CASSPSSGRAYNEQFF. The CDR3 DNA follows: TGTGCCAGCAGTCCCTCTAGCGGGAGGGCCTACAATGAGCAGTTCTTC. This chain uses TRBV27 with TRBJ2-1; TRBD2 matches 12 bases. CDR1 and CDR2 (germline): MNHEY, SMNVEV (reference sequence). The CDR3 is made up of 16 amino acids. After removal of 5 bases from V and 2 bases from J, the junction contained 4 bases not matched to a gene.

Many counts were recorded for this clonotype. The rearrangement links TRBV28 to TRBJ2-2; unclear D gene. Germline assignment: CDR1 MDHEN and CDR2 SYDVKM. The CDR3 loop spans 14 amino acids. V was shortened by 3 bases and J by 2 bases, with 7 bases between the two germline ends. The CDR3: CASSFQDNTGELFF. CDR3 sequence (DNA): TGTGCCAGCAGTTTTCAGGATAACACCGGGGAGCTGTTTTTT. Drawing the rest from reference TRBV28 and TRBJ2-2, the complete variable domain is DVKVTQSSRYLVKRTGEKVFLECVQDMDHENMFWYRQDPGLGLRLIYFSYDVKMKEKGDIPEGYSVSREKKERFSLILESASTNQTSMYLCASSFQDNTGELFFGEGSRLTVL.

This clonotype was seen at least ten times. The rearrangement links TRBV6-2 or TRBV6-3 to TRBJ2-5; D may correspond to TRBD1 or TRBD2 (5 bases each). V was trimmed by 7 bases and J by 1 base, leaving 16 bases between them. The germline CDR1 and CDR2 sequences are MNHEY and SVGEGT. The CDR3 totals 15 residues. As DNA, the CDR3 is TGTGCCAGCACCACCGGGACGGAAGTCCAAGAGACCCAGTACTTC. Translated, it gives CASTTGTEVQETQYF.